This T cell receptor beta chain originates from a study of early T cells in non-severe SARS-CoV-2 infection. Individual cDNA molecules each received unique molecular identifiers attached to them. One entry per CDR3 protein, called by TCRdb with MiXCR from the 5' RACE reads. The table records fewer than 85,000 distinct CDR3 sequences, about 13% of them present only once. The sample holds many counts of this clonotype. The CDR3 consists of 14 residues. Trimming cost V 2 bases and J 4 bases, with 11 bases left between them. Germline V gene lookup returns CDR1 ENHRY and CDR2 SYGVKD. V and J are TRBV10-3 and TRBJ1-2; D gene unclear. The TCR sequence derives from an adult who was a healthcare worker with PCR-confirmed SARS-CoV-2 infection or an uninfected control (not recorded which). Source material: whole blood. Here the CDR3 DNA reads TGTGCCATCAGTGAGGAGGCGAGTTCCTATGGCTACACCTTC. Translated: CAISEEASSYGYTF.